The T cell receptor (beta chain) under discussion was sequenced for a study of neurological immune-mediated disorders. General study points: The greatest degree of TCR clonal expansion was observed in HTLV-1-associated myelopathy, with the lowest in multiple sclerosis, below that of healthy controls. The multiple sclerosis repertoire cluster had no association with any clinical or MRI feature.

This clonotype was counted at least ten times. Antigen: not known. The CDR3 consists of 15 residues. The trim removed 2 bases at V and 6 bases at J, leaving 4 bases unmatched. Per the germline V gene, CDR1 is SGHRS and CDR2 is YFSETQ. With 10-nucleotide random UMIs, 5'RACE was used to make the cDNA. From the 5' RACE reads, TCRdb called clonotypes with MiXCR, one entry per CDR3 protein. The sample lists 71,000 or so distinct CDR3 sequences; about 5% were seen once. 2 million unsorted PBMCs were stored in RNAlater at -80 °C before RNA extraction. The source is a woman in her twenties or thirties with multiple sclerosis. Sequencing was done on a sample of PBMCs. The rearrangement links TRBV5-1 to TRBJ2-1; the match to TRBD2 covers 11 bases. CDR3 in DNA: TGCGCCAGCAGCTTTCTAGCGGGGGGCGGCAATGAGCAGTTCTTC. This translates into CASSFLAGGGNEQFF.